This T cell receptor beta chain was profiled in a study of T cell responses to AZD1222 COVID-19 vaccine. There are 15 residues in the CDR3. Germline CDR1 is SGHVS and CDR2 is FNYEAQ. The V end was cut by 1 base, the J end by 4 bases, with 10 bases between. General study results and limits: Vaccine-associated CD4 TCRs ranged over spike, dominating at 160-218 and 743-854. AZD1222 recipients seropositive at baseline numbered only six or seven. In a largely white British group with more females than males, clonal diversity was possibly underestimated.

Whether given at about 4 or about 12 weeks, second doses were pooled. Using immunoSEQ multiplex PCR, the repertoire was profiled, and TCRdb retains in-frame clones only, with some absent. The sample yields some 96,000 clones, approximately 84% seen once. Concerning this clone itself: No antigen is known for it.

The J gene is TRBJ2-2, the V gene TRBV7-6; maybe TRBD2 (5 bases). The sequence derives from an adult who received the AZD1222 COVID-19 vaccine. The sequencing here drew on peripheral blood, taken 28 days after the second AZD1222 dose. The CDR3 coding sequence is TGTGCCAGCAGCTTAGGTATCCGGGGCACCGGGGAGCTGTTTTTT. This codes for CASSLGIRGTGELFF.